The sequence of this T cell receptor (beta chain) was determined in a study of T cells in Graves' hyperthyroidism and ophthalmopathy. Whole-study findings and limits: Ophthalmopathy was separated from stable hyperthyroidism by a 13 V-J model.

Comments on this clonotype: Its antigen is undetermined.

From RNA transcripts, TCR beta CDR3 regions were amplified. The HTBI primer set served for first-round RT-PCR of the TCR CDR3. MiXCR, applied by TCRdb to the multiplex PCR reads, yields one record per CDR3 protein. The table lists approximately 720,000 distinct CDR3 sequences, around 19% of them singletons, with 15% to 20% in the top ten. Trimming took 8 bases from V and 9 from J; bases not matched to a gene: 12. There are 14 residues in the CDR3. Germline loops: CDR1 MGHDK, CDR2 SYGVNS. The sequencing input was blood. The chain recombines TRBV25-1 with TRBJ2-1, with 8 bases aligning to TRBD2. This TCR derives from a woman between 50 and 59 years old with Graves' hyperthyroidism that later progressed to Graves' ophthalmopathy. In DNA form, the CDR3 reads TGTGCCAGCGGCATTGCGGGGGGCGGGGTTGAGCAGTTCTTC. Translation: CASGIAGGGVEQFF.